Each of the 14 T cell receptor beta chains below was sequenced from the same sample in a study of blood T cell repertoires in COVID-19 (dated by TCRdb to 2020 to 2022). The library was obtained by the immunoSEQ multiplex PCR assay. TCRdb took over this immuneACCESS table, retaining in-frame rearrangements with V and J assigned. Such tables are incomplete; in checked studies, under half of the missing clones stem from an unresolved V gene, and the remainder is unexplained. This sample lists about 300,000 clones; 88% were detected once. The top ten hold over 6% of the sample. Sequencing was done on a sample of peripheral blood. The receptors derive from a woman in her 30s who had recovered from COVID-19.

The rearrangement links TRBV7-9 to TRBJ1-2; D is undetermined. Per the germline V gene, CDR1 is SEHNR and CDR2 is FQNEAQ (reference sequence). Trimming took off 5 bases at V and 0 bases at J, with 7 bases between the two ends. The CDR3 is made up of 13 amino acids. The DNA of the CDR3 is TGTGCCAGCAGCGTGTCCACTAACTATGGCTACACCTTC. Its translation is CASSVSTNYGYTF.

This chain links TRBV7-9 with TRBJ1-4, with D possibly matching TRBD1 (6 bases). The CDR3 is made up of 12 amino acids. The germline V and J ends were trimmed by 6 bases and 6 bases, with 8 bases remaining between them. Germline V gene lookup returns CDR1 SEHNR and CDR2 FQNEAQ (reference sequence). CDR3 sequence (DNA): TGTGCCAGCAGGGACAGAGATGAAAAACTGTTTTTT. Translation gives CASRDRDEKLFF. The whole variable domain, remainder taken from reference TRBV7-9 and TRBJ1-4, is DTGVSQNPRHKITKRGQNVTFRCDPISEHNRLYWYRQTLGQGPEFLTYFQNEAQLEKSRLLSDRFSAERPKGSFSTLEIQRTEQGDSAMYLCASRDRDEKLFFGSGTQLSVL.

This clone has a single count. This chain joins TRBV15 and TRBJ2-1; 7 bases agree with TRBD1. The CDR3 sequence is 16 residues long. After removal of 0 bases from V and 2 bases from J, the junction contained 4 bases not matched to a gene. Germline CDR1 is LNHNV and CDR2 is YYDKDF (reference sequence). CDR3 amino acids: CATSRETGTAYNEQFF. The CDR3 nucleotides read TGTGCCACCAGCAGAGAGACCGGGACAGCCTACAATGAGCAGTTCTTC.

The rearrangement links TRBV10-3 to TRBJ1-1; TRBD1 matches 7 bases. Germline V lookup: CDR1 ENHRY, CDR2 SYGVKD. V gave up 2 bases and J gave up 5 bases; unmatched junction bases: 8. The CDR3 length is 15 residues. In DNA form, the CDR3 reads TGTGCCATCAGTGAGCTCGGAGGGGGCGAGACTGAAGCTTTCTTT. Protein sequence: CAISELGGGETEAFF.

The rearrangement uses TRBV6-1 and TRBJ1-2; D not certain. Germline values: CDR1 MNHNS, CDR2 SASEGT. Trimming shortened V by 2 bases and J by 2 bases, and 9 bases separated the two germline ends. This CDR3 is 14 amino acids long. The CDR3 nucleotides are TGTGCCAGCAGTGAACTCACAGCCAACTATGGCTACACCTTC. It yields the protein CASSELTANYGYTF.

This chain links TRBV24-1 with TRBJ2-1; 8 bases fit TRBD1. CDR3 size: 15 residues. Germline CDR1 and CDR2: KGHDR and SFDVKD. V gave up 3 bases and J gave up 5 bases; unmatched junction bases: 5. The CDR3 sequence is CATSDATGADNEQFF. The CDR3 bases are TGTGCCACCAGTGATGCGACAGGGGCGGACAATGAGCAGTTCTTC.

CDR3: CASSQDAPWGVQETQYF. The CDR3 DNA follows: TGTGCCAGCAGCCAAGATGCCCCTTGGGGGGTCCAAGAGACCCAGTACTTC. This chain connects TRBV3-1 (or the pseudogene TRBV3-2) to TRBJ2-5; tentatively, D is TRBD2 (6 bases). The CDR3 totals 17 residues. CDR1 is LGHDT and CDR2 is YNNKEL in the germline V gene (reference sequence). Trimming stripped 0 bases from V and 1 base from J, with 15 bases between.

The chain joins TRBV7-2 to TRBJ1-1; 8 bases agree with TRBD1. CDR3 length equals 12 residues. Germline V gene data show CDR1 as SGHTA and CDR2 as FQGNSA. J lost 6 bases, V lost 5 bases, and 2 bases had no gene match. The DNA for the CDR3 is TGTGCCAGCAGCCGACAGGGGTCTGAAGCTTTCTTT. Its protein is CASSRQGSEAFF.

This chain links TRBV28 with TRBJ1-4; D perhaps matches TRBD1 (6 bases). The CDR3 spans 14 residues. V was cut by 6 bases and J by 8 bases, with 16 bases left in between. Germline V CDR1 and CDR2: MDHEN, SYDVKM. In DNA form, the CDR3 reads TGTGCCAGCAGCTCCCGGGGGGCCGAGGAAAAACTGTTTTTT. Translated: CASSSRGAEEKLFF.

This clone occurred once. This chain links TRBV6-6 with TRBJ1-1; D is perhaps TRBD1 (6 bases). V lost 6 bases and J lost 5, with 16 bases in between. CDR3 size: 14 residues. Per the germline V gene, CDR1 is MNHNY and CDR2 is SVGAGI (reference sequence). The CDR3 protein is CASRKQLRGTEAFF. The CDR3 DNA follows: TGTGCCAGCAGAAAACAACTCAGGGGTACTGAAGCTTTCTTT.

This sequence joins TRBV7-8 and TRBJ1-5; no reliable D call. The CDR3 runs to 15 residues. Trimming removed 6 bases from V and 5 bases from J, with 17 bases in between. Per the germline V gene, CDR1 is SGHVS and CDR2 is FQNEAQ. CDR3 in DNA: TGTGCCAGCAGTCCGACTAATGCGGCGGATCAGCCCCAGCATTTT. Translating gives CASSPTNAADQPQHF.

V is TRBV2 and J is TRBJ1-4; D remains unclear. This CDR3 is 14 amino acids long. The germline gives CDR1 SNHLY, CDR2 FYNNEI. V was clipped by 1 base and J by 4 bases, with 7 bases between them. CDR3 residues: CASSEVRFNEKLFF. CDR3 in DNA: TGTGCCAGCAGTGAAGTCAGGTTTAATGAAAAACTGTTTTTT.

The gene calls are TRBV7-3 and TRBJ1-2; possibly TRBD1 for D (6 bases). V lost 4 bases and J lost 1, with 19 bases in between. The CDR3 is 17 amino acids. The germline V gene has CDR1 SGHTA and CDR2 FQGTGA. CDR3 sequence reads: CASSSMGAGSGNYGYTF. CDR3 nucleotide sequence: TGTGCCAGCAGCTCCATGGGGGCAGGGAGCGGTAACTATGGCTACACCTTC.

The rearrangement links TRBV10-3 to TRBJ1-5; 8 bases are shared with TRBD1. The germline CDR1 and CDR2 sequences are ENHRY and SYGVKD. The CDR3 consists of 12 residues. V lost 10 bases and J lost 2; bases outside the gene matches: 1. CDR3 sequence reads: CATTGGNQPQHF. The DNA of the CDR3 is TGTGCCACGACAGGGGGCAATCAGCCCCAGCATTTT.